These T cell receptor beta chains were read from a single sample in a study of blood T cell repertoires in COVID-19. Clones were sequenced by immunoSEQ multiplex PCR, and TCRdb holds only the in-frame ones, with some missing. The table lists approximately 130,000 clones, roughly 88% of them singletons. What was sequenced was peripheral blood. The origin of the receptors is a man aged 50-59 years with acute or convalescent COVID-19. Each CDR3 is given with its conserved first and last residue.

CDR3: CASTIAGGYEQYF; V: TRBV18
CDR3: CASGIGSYEQYF; V: TRBV7-2
CDR3: CASSQKTLTLDGYTF; V: TRBV7-9
CDR3: CASGLGLAGVDYNEQFF; V: TRBV12-5
CDR3: CASSSQGLAGLGADTQYF; V: TRBV6-2/TRBV6-3
CDR3: CASSRTSGSNTGELFF; V: TRBV5-1
CDR3: CASSIGTGRFVANTEAFF; V: TRBV19
CDR3: CASSPPGTGGLAFF; V: TRBV6-2/TRBV6-3
CDR3: CASSPWTGNTEAFF; V: TRBV19
CDR3: CASSPTSGANQETQYF; V: TRBV18
CDR3: CASSLDDRETYGYTF; V: TRBV7-8
CDR3: CAWSAWGGPQHF; V: TRBV30
CDR3: CASSPRRQGVNEKLFF; V: TRBV7-6
CDR3: CASSLTQGAFYNSPLHF; V: TRBV27
CDR3: CASSLGGAGGYTF; V: TRBV12-3/TRBV12-4
CDR3: CASSYSSGREYNEQFF; V: TRBV6-6
CDR3: CASSLVWGDSYQETQYF; V: TRBV11-3
CDR3: CASSLGSGAGETQYF; V: TRBV5-1
CDR3: CASSLVAGVRNEQFF; V: TRBV5-1
CDR3: CASSLVGYNSPLHF; V: TRBV27
CDR3: CASSANTGELFF; V: TRBV6-5
CDR3: CASTDRILNTEAFF; V: TRBV19
CDR3: CASSLVATAGTDTQYF; V: TRBV5-6
CDR3: CASHGLAGSYEQFF; V: TRBV10-1
CDR3: CASSLRDRVGYEQYF; V: TRBV5-4
CDR3: CASRGTGWANTGELFF; V: TRBV5-6
CDR3: CASSEATGTGVYGYTF; V: TRBV25-1
CDR3: CASSSDRGSCYGYTF; V: TRBV7-6
CDR3: CASKTNTAAANTEAFF; V: TRBV5-5
CDR3: CASSFSRPLHF; V: TRBV12-3/TRBV12-4
CDR3: CASGRGFITDTQYF; V: TRBV2
CDR3: CAIKGTGGPDDEQFF; V: TRBV10-3
CDR3: CASSLRGGIVYGYTF; V: TRBV28
CDR3: CASSSKGGDYQPQHF; V: TRBV7-9
CDR3: CASSGLAGTGELFF; V: TRBV2
CDR3: CASSQSPGLAGNEQYF; V: TRBV4-1
CDR3: CATTGGSYNEQFF; V: TRBV15
CDR3: CASNGAGGGELFF; V: TRBV7-6
CDR3: CASSFVRPADTQYF; V: TRBV28
CDR3: CASSLPTGHQETQYF; V: TRBV28
CDR3: CASSSGAGGWAGELFF; V: TRBV5-4
CDR3: CASSFRRSGEYEQYF; V: TRBV11-3
CDR3: CASSPEGGYGYTF; V: TRBV18
CDR3: CASSEVTGGTEAFF; V: TRBV2